One sample yielded the 9 T cell receptor beta chains listed below, sequenced in a study of T cell changes during pregnancy in multiple sclerosis. Using immunoSEQ multiplex PCR, the repertoire was profiled, and TCRdb retains in-frame clones only, with some absent. The sample includes about 120,000 clones, 93% of them seen just once. Material: peripheral blood, obtained before pregnancy. The receptors here all came from a female donor with multiple sclerosis, enrolled in a pregnancy study.

This clone was detected only once. The chain joins TRBV5-4 to TRBJ2-2, with 8 bases that match TRBD1. Germline CDR1 SGHNT, CDR2 YYREEE (reference sequence). This CDR3 has 18 amino acids. V trimming: 3 bases; J trimming: 2 bases; junction bases outside the gene matches: 12. CDR3 coding DNA: TGTGCCAGCAGCTCGAGAAGAAGGACAGGGTTAAACACCGGGGAGCTGTTTTTT. The encoded protein is CASSSRRRTGLNTGELFF.

V usage is TRBV7-9 and J usage is TRBJ1-2; D remains unclear. Per germline, CDR1 SEHNR and CDR2 FQNEAQ (reference sequence). The length of the CDR3 is 13 residues. V gave up 3 bases and J gave up 4 bases, with 9 bases separating them. DNA of the CDR3: TGTGCCAGCAGCTTGCCTTCGGGCTATGGCTACACCTTC. Encoded protein: CASSLPSGYGYTF.

The chain has TRBV28 and TRBJ1-1; TRBD1 is a possible D gene (6 bases). The germline CDR1 and CDR2 sequences are MDHEN and SYDVKM. CDR3 length: 14 amino acids. V was clipped by 5 bases and J by 6 bases, with 16 bases between them. The CDR3 bases are TGTGCCAGCAGTAGAGGGGGATGGGTGTCTGAAGCTTTCTTT. Translating gives CASSRGGWVSEAFF.

The V gene is TRBV30, the J gene TRBJ1-2; D uncertain. The CDR3 length is 16 residues. V lost 0 bases and J lost 8, with 22 bases in between. The germline V gene encodes CDR1 GTSNPN and CDR2 SVGIG (reference sequence). CDR3 DNA: TGTGCCTGGAGTGTACAAGGAACCCTTCCCCCGGGGGGCTACACCTTC. Residues: CAWSVQGTLPPGGYTF.

The chain recombines TRBV18 with TRBJ1-6, with 9 nucleotides matching TRBD1. Germline V gene lookup returns CDR1 KGHSH and CDR2 LQKENI. The CDR3 spans 15 residues. V was clipped by 3 bases and J by 8 bases; unmatched bases: 5. The CDR3 spells CASSPAGQGYSPLHF. CDR3 nucleotide sequence: TGTGCCAGCTCACCGGCGGGACAGGGATATTCACCCCTCCACTTT.

V gene TRBV6-6 combines with J gene TRBJ1-5; D uncertain. This CDR3 has 14 amino acids. The V end was cut by 0 bases, the J end by 7 bases, with 10 bases between. CDR1 and CDR2 from the germline V gene are MNHNY and SVGAGI (reference sequence). The CDR3 sequence is CASSYSAGNQPQHF. The CDR3 DNA sequence: TGTGCCAGCAGTTACTCGGCAGGTAACCAGCCCCAGCATTTT.

The chain has TRBV5-1 and TRBJ2-3; tentatively, D is TRBD2 (6 bases). This CDR3 is built from 14 residues. V shed 2 bases and J shed 6 bases, with 13 bases lying between them. Per the germline V gene, CDR1 is SGHRS and CDR2 is YFSETQ. In DNA form, the CDR3 reads TGCGCCAGCAGCTTAATCGGGGGTCGGGATACGCAGTATTTT. Its translation is CASSLIGGRDTQYF.

This rearrangement joins TRBV5-4 to TRBJ1-1, with D perhaps TRBD1 (6 bases). CDR1 and CDR2 from the germline V gene are SGHNT and YYREEE (reference sequence). The CDR3 length is 16 residues. Trimming shortened V by 4 bases and J by 1 base, and 17 bases separated the two germline ends. Written as DNA, the CDR3 is TGTGCCAGCAGCGACAAGGCGTCAGGGGCGAACACTGAAGCTTTCTTT. Translation gives CASSDKASGANTEAFF.

The gene calls are TRBV28 and TRBJ2-1, with no clear D. The CDR3 runs 15 residues. The V end lost 4 bases, the J end lost 2 bases, and 12 bases lay between the germline ends. CDR1 is MDHEN, CDR2 SYDVKM, per germline. The CDR3 DNA is TGTGCCAGCAGTTCACGCAGTCCCACCTACAATGAGCAGTTCTTC. The encoded protein is CASSSRSPTYNEQFF. Full variable domain (remainder filled in from reference TRBV28 and TRBJ2-1): DVKVTQSSRYLVKRTGEKVFLECVQDMDHENMFWYRQDPGLGLRLIYFSYDVKMKEKGDIPEGYSVSREKKERFSLILESASTNQTSMYLCASSSRSPTYNEQFFGPGTRLTVL.